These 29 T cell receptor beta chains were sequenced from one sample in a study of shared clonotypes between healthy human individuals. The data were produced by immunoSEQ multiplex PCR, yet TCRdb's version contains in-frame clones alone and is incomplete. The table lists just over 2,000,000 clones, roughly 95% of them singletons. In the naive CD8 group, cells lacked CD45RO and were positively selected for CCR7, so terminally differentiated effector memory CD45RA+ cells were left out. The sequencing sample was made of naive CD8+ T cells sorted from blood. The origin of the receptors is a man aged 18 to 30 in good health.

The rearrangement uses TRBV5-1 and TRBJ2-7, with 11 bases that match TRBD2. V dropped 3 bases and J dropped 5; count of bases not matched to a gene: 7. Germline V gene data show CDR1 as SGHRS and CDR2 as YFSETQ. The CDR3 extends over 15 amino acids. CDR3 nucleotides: TGCGCCAGCAGCTCGGAGGGTAGCGGGGGGGACGAGCAGTACTTC. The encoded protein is CASSSEGSGGDEQYF.

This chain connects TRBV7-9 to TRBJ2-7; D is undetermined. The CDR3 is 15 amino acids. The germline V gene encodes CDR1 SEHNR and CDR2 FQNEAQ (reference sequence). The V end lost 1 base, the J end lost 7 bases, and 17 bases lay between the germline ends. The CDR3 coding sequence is TGTGCCAGCAGCTTAGAGGGATATTACTACGAAGAGCAGTACTTC. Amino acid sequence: CASSLEGYYYEEQYF. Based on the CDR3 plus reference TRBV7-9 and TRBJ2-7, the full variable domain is DTGVSQNPRHKITKRGQNVTFRCDPISEHNRLYWYRQTLGQGPEFLTYFQNEAQLEKSRLLSDRFSAERPKGSFSTLEIQRTEQGDSAMYLCASSLEGYYYEEQYFGPGTRLTVT.

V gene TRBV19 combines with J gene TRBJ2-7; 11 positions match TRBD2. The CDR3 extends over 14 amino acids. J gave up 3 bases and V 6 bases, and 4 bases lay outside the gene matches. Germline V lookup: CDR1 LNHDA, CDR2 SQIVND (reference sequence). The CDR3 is CASSLGTSGYEQYF. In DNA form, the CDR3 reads TGTGCCAGTAGCTTGGGGACTAGCGGCTACGAGCAGTACTTC.

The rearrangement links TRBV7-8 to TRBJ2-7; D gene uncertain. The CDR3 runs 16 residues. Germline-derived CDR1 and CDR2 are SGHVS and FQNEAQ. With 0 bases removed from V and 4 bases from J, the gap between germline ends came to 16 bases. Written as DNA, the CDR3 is TGTGCCAGCAGCTTAGCGATGTTACAGATTCAATACGAGCAGTACTTC. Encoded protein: CASSLAMLQIQYEQYF.

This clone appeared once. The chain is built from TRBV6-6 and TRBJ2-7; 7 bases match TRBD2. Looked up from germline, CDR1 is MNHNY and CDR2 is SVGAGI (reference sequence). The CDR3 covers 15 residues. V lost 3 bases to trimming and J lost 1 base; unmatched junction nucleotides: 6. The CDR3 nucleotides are TGTGCCAGCAGTTATGGGGCTAGCGGTTCCTACGAGCAGTACTTC. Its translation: CASSYGASGSYEQYF.

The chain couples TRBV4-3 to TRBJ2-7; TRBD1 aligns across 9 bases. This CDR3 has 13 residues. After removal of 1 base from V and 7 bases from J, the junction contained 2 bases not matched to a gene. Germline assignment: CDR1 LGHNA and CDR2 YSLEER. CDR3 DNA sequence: TGCGCCAGCAGCCAAGGACAGGGGGGAGAGCAGTACTTC. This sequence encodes CASSQGQGGEQYF.

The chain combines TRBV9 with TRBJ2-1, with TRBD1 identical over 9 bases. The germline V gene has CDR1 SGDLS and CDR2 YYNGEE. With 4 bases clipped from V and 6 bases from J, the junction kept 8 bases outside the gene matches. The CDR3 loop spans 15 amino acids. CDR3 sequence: CASSTRDRELNEQFF. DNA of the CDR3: TGTGCCAGCAGCACTCGGGACAGGGAACTCAATGAGCAGTTCTTC.

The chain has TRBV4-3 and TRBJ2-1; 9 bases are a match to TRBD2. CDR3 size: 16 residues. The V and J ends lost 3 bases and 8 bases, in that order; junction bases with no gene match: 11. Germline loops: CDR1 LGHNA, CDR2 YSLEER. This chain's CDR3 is CASSHWLAGLIYEQFF. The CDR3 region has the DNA TGCGCCAGCAGCCATTGGCTAGCGGGATTGATCTATGAGCAGTTCTTC.

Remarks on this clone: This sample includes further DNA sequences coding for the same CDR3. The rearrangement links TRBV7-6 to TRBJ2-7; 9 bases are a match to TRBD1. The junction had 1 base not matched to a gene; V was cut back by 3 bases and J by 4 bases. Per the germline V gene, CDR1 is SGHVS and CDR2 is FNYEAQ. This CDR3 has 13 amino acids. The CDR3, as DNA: TGTGCCAGCAGCTTCGGGACAGGGTACGAGCAGTACTTC. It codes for CASSFGTGYEQYF.

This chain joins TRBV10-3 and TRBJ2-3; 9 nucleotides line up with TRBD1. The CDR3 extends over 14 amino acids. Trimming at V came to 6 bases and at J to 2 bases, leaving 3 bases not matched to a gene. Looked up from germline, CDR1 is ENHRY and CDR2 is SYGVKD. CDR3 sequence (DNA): TGTGCCATCAGAAGGGACAGGGACACAGATACGCAGTATTTT. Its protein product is CAIRRDRDTDTQYF.

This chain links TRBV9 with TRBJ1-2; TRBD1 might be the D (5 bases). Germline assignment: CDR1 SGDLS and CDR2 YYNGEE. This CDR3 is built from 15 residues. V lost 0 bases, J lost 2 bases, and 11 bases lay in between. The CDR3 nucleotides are TGTGCCAGCAGCGTAGGCGCGGGGGGAAACTATGGCTACACCTTC. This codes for CASSVGAGGNYGYTF.

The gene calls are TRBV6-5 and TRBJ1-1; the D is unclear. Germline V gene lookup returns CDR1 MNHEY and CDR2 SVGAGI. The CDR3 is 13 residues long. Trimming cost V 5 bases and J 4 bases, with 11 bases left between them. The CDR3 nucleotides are TGTGCCAGCAGTCGGATTGTGGCCACTGAAGCTTTCTTT. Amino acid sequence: CASSRIVATEAFF.

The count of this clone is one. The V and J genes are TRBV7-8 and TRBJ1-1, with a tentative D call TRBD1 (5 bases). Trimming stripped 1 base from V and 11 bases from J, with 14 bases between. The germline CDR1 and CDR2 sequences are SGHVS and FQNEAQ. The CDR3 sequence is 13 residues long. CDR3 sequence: CASSLVGESEAFF. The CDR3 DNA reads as TGTGCCAGCAGCTTAGTGGGGGAGAGTGAGGCTTTCTTT.

Here the CDR3 DNA reads TGTGCCAGTAGTCTTGCGAGTTACCCTCAAGAGACCCAGTACTTC. Amino acids: CASSLASYPQETQYF. The chain joins TRBV19 to TRBJ2-5; D is ambiguous. V lost 5 bases and J 2 bases, leaving 15 bases between the germline ends. This CDR3 region has 15 residues. Germline assignment: CDR1 LNHDA and CDR2 SQIVND (reference sequence).

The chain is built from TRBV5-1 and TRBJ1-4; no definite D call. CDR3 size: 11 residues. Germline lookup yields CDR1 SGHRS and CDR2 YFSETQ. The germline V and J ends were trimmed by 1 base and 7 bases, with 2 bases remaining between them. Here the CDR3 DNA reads TGCGCCAGCAGCTTGATTGAAAAACTGTTTTTT. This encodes CASSLIEKLFF.

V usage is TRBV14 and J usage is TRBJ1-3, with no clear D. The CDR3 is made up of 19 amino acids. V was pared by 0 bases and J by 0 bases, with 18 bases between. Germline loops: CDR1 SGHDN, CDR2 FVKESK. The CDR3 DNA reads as TGTGCCAGCAGCCAAGAAATTGCCTTGGGTGCTACCTCTGGAAACACCATATATTTT. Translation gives CASSQEIALGATSGNTIYF.

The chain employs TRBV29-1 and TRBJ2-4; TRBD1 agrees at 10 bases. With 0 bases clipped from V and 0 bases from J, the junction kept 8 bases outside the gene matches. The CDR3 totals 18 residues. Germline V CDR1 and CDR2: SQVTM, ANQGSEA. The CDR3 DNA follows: TGCAGCGTTGAAGATCGGAGGGGACAGGGGCTAGCCAAAAACATTCAGTACTTC. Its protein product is CSVEDRRGQGLAKNIQYF.

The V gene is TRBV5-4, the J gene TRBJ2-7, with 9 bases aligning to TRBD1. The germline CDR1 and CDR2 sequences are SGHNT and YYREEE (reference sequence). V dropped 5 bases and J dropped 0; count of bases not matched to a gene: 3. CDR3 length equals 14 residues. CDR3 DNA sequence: TGTGCCAGCAGGATACAGGGGGCCTCCTACGAGCAGTACTTC. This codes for CASRIQGASYEQYF.

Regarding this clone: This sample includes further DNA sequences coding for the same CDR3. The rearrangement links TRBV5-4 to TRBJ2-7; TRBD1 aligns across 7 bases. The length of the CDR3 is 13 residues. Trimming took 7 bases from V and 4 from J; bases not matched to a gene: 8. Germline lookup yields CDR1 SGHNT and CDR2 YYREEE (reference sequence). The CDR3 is CASSRGLSYEQYF. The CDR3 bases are TGTGCCAGCTCAAGGGGGCTATCATACGAGCAGTACTTC.

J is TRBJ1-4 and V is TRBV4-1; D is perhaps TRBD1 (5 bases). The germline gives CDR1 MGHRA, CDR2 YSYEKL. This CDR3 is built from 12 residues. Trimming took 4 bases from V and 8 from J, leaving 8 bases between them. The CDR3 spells CASSRGEEKLFF. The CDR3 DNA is TGCGCCAGCAGCCGGGGGGAAGAAAAACTGTTTTTT.

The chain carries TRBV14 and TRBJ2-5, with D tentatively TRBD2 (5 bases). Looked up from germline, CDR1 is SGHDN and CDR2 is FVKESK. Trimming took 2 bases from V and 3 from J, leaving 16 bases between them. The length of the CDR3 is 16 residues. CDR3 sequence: CASSQLGAAVEETQYF. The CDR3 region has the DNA TGTGCCAGCAGCCAACTAGGCGCAGCGGTCGAAGAGACCCAGTACTTC. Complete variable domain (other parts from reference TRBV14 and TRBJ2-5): EAGVTQFPSHSVIEKGQTVTLRCDPISGHDNLYWYRRVMGKEIKFLLHFVKESKQDESGMPNNRFLAERTGGTYSTLKVQPAELEDSGVYFCASSQLGAAVEETQYFGPGTRLLVL.

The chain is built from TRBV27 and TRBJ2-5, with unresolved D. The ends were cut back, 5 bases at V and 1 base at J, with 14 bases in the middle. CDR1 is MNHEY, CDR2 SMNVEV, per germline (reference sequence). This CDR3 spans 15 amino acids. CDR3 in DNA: TGTGCCAGCAGTCCCCGGACCCTGGCCCAAGAGACCCAGTACTTC. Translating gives CASSPRTLAQETQYF.

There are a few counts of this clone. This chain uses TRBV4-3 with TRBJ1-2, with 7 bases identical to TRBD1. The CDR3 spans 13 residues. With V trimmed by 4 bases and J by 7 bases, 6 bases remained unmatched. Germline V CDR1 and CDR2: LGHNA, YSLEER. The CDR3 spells CASSLTGVAGYTF. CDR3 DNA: TGCGCCAGCAGCCTCACAGGGGTGGCTGGCTACACCTTC.

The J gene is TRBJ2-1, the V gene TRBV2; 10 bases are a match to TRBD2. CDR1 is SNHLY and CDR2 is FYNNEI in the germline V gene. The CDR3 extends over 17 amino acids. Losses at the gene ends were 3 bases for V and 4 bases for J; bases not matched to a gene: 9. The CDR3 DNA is TGTGCCAGCAGTGAGGAGCTAGCGGGGGTATTTTACAATGAGCAGTTCTTC. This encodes CASSEELAGVFYNEQFF.

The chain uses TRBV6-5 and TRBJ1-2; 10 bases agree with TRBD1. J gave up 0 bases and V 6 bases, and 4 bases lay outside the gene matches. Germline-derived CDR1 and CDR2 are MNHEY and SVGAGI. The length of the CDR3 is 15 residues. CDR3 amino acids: CASRPGTGANYGYTF. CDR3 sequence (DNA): TGTGCCAGCAGACCTGGGACAGGGGCTAACTATGGCTACACCTTC.

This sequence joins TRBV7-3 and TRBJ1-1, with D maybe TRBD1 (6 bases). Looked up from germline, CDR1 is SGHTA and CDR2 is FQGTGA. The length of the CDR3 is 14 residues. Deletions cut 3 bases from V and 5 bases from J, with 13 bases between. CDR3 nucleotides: TGTGCCAGCAGCTTTCGGGGGGCGCGGACTGAAGCTTTCTTT. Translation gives CASSFRGARTEAFF.

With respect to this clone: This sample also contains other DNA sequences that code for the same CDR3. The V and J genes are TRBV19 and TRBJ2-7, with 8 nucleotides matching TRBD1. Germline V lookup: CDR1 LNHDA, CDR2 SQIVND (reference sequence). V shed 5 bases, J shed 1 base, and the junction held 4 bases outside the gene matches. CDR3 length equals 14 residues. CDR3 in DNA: TGTGCCAGTAGTCCATGGACAGGGTCCTACGAGCAGTACTTC. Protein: CASSPWTGSYEQYF.

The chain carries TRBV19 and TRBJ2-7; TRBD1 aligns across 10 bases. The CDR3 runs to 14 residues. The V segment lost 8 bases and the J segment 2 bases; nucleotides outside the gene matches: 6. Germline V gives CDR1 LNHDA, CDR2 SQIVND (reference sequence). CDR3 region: CASAPGTGAYEQYF. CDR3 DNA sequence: TGTGCCAGTGCTCCCGGGACAGGGGCCTACGAGCAGTACTTC.

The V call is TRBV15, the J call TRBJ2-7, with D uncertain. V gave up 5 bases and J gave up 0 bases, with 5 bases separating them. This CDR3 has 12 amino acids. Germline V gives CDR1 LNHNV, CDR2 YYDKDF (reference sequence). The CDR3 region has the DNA TGTGCCACCAGCCTCCACTCCTACGAGCAGTACTTC. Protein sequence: CATSLHSYEQYF. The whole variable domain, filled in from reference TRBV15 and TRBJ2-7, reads DAMVIQNPRYQVTQFGKPVTLSCSQTLNHNVMYWYQQKSSQAPKLLFHYYDKDFNNEADTPDNFQSRRPNTSFCFLDIRSPGLGDTAMYLCATSLHSYEQYFGPGTRLTVT.